This is a list of T cell receptor beta chains from one sample in a study of cytomegalovirus exposure and HLA in healthy donors. The assay was immunoSEQ multiplex PCR, and TCRdb's table has in-frame clones only and misses some. The sample yields roughly 120,000 clones, 86% seen once. Sequenced input: PBMCs. These receptors were obtained from a man aged 18 to 30 in good health and CMV-seronegative. CDR3s leave out the opening cysteine and the closing phenylalanine or tryptophan.

TRBJ2-1	TRBV2	ASNAPSGRAGPYNEQF
TRBJ1-4	TRBV5-4	ASSPGLRAGDEKLF
TRBJ1-1	TRBV19	ASSIPNPMNTEAF
TRBJ1-2	TRBV19	ASSMVMRAGYT
TRBJ2-7	TRBV30	AWRRTGTGVPEQY
TRBJ2-1	TRBV27	ASSPRRGQGNEQF
TRBJ2-7	TRBV27	ASSFRAGSGSMYEQY
TRBJ2-1	TRBV27	ASSFEQGRKNEQF
TRBJ2-3	TRBV9	ASSVLPGLASTDTQY
TRBJ2-2	TRBV5-5	ASSLGKRAGQAGELF
TRBJ2-2	TRBV30	AWSVAGISAGELF
TRBJ1-2	TRBV27	ASSFTGSNYGYT
TRBJ2-3	TRBV2	ASSLGGSDTDTQY
TRBJ2-7	TRBV11-2	ASSPDRVVYEQY
TRBJ2-5	TRBV5-1	ASSIGLAGAPGETQY
TRBJ1-1	TRBV6-5	ASSSPRKGENTEAF